The 16 T cell receptor beta chains below all came from one sample that was sequenced in a study of molecular identifiers for immune sequencing clone quantification. TCRdb processed the PCR reads anew with MiXCR; each CDR3 protein has one entry. The sample contains approximately 41,000 distinct CDR3 sequences, 15% to 20% of which appear only once. Material for sequencing was naive CD8+ T cells from blood, with Jurkat cell RNA spiked in. Subset in this sample: FACS-sorted CD8+CD4-CCR7+CD45RA+ naive T cells. All receptors derive from a human donor in good health. Some libraries in this study had Jurkat cell RNA spiked in.

This clonotype was seen ten or more times. The V and J genes are TRBV7-6 and TRBJ2-5, with a possible D match to TRBD1 (6 bases). Trimming shortened V by 3 bases and J by 3 bases, and 8 bases separated the two germline ends. Germline assignment: CDR1 SGHVS and CDR2 FNYEAQ. The CDR3 runs 13 residues. The CDR3 reads CASSFYREETQYF. For the CDR3, the DNA is TGTGCCAGCAGCTTTTACAGGGAAGAGACCCAGTACTTC.

This clonotype appeared many times. V usage is TRBV6-6 and J usage is TRBJ2-7; a possible D gene is TRBD1 (6 bases). Per germline, CDR1 MNHNY and CDR2 SVGAGI (reference sequence). Trimming removed 6 bases at V and 3 bases at J, with 12 bases between. The CDR3 is 13 amino acids. This CDR3 is CASSWDKYYEQYF. The CDR3 DNA follows: TGTGCCAGCAGCTGGGACAAATACTACGAGCAGTACTTC.

As to this clonotype: This clone may be a read error of a much larger clone one base away. The V and J genes are TRBV11-2 and TRBJ2-7; D perhaps matches TRBD1 (5 bases). Germline V gene sequence: CDR1 SGHAT, CDR2 FQNNGV. CDR3 size: 15 residues. Trimming removed 5 bases at V and 3 bases at J, with 17 bases between. Written as DNA, the CDR3 is TGTGCCAGCAGCGAAAGAATCGGACAAATCTACGAGCAGTACTTC. This encodes CASSERIGQIYEQYF.

This clonotype was detected ten times or more. The chain combines TRBV4-3 with TRBJ1-3; tentatively, D is TRBD1 (5 bases). This CDR3 region has 15 residues. Germline values: CDR1 LGHNA, CDR2 YSLEER. V was cut by 1 base and J by 4 bases, with 11 bases left in between. For the CDR3, the DNA is TGCGCCAGCAGCCAAGTTCAGGGAGCCGGAAACACCATATATTTT. This gives the protein CASSQVQGAGNTIYF.

Ten or more counts support this clonotype. The gene calls are TRBV18 and TRBJ2-7; D is ambiguous. CDR3 length equals 12 residues. CDR1 is KGHSH, CDR2 LQKENI, per germline. V was clipped by 2 bases and J by 0 bases, with 2 bases between them. For the CDR3, the DNA is TGTGCCAGCTCACCAAGCTCCTACGAGCAGTACTTC. Its translation is CASSPSSYEQYF.

This clonotype was detected many times. The chain recombines TRBV7-9 with TRBJ2-2; possible D gene TRBD2, 7 bases. Looked up from germline, CDR1 is SEHNR and CDR2 is FQNEAQ (reference sequence). V lost 2 bases and J lost 5, with 21 bases in between. The CDR3 sequence is 18 residues long. CDR3 in amino acids: CASSLYPTPGGETGELFF. CDR3 sequence (DNA): TGTGCCAGCAGCTTATACCCTACCCCGGGGGGCGAGACCGGGGAGCTGTTTTTT.

This clonotype was picked up many times. The genes are TRBV7-9 and TRBJ1-1, with D possibly TRBD1 on 6 matching bases. This CDR3 comprises 15 residues. The V end was cut by 2 bases, the J end by 5 bases, with 15 bases between. Germline assignment: CDR1 SEHNR and CDR2 FQNEAQ (reference sequence). The CDR3 coding sequence is TGTGCCAGCAGCTTATCGCAAGACCAGGGGACTGAAGCTTTCTTT. Residues: CASSLSQDQGTEAFF.

This rearrangement joins TRBV7-9 to TRBJ2-7; TRBD1 matches at 8 bases. V trimming: 2 bases; J trimming: 12 bases; junction bases outside the gene matches: 6. The germline CDR1 and CDR2 sequences are SEHNR and FQNEAQ (reference sequence). This CDR3 is 12 amino acids long. CDR3 sequence: CASSLPDREWYF. DNA of the CDR3: TGTGCCAGCAGCTTACCGGACAGGGAGTGGTACTTC.

This clonotype was recorded at least ten times. The rearrangement uses TRBV27 and TRBJ1-5; 9 bases are a match to TRBD1. V lost 5 bases to trimming and J lost 5 bases; unmatched junction nucleotides: 10. Germline V gives CDR1 MNHEY, CDR2 SMNVEV (reference sequence). The CDR3 is 16 amino acids. CDR3 coding DNA: TGTGCCAGCAGTCCCAGGACAGGGGCGGCGGATCAGCCCCAGCATTTT. Residues: CASSPRTGAADQPQHF.

This clonotype was seen many times. This chain links TRBV28 with TRBJ2-1; 11 bases align to TRBD1. V dropped 10 bases and J dropped 2; count of bases not matched to a gene: 7. Germline V gene lookup returns CDR1 MDHEN and CDR2 SYDVKM. CDR3 length: 15 amino acids. The DNA of the CDR3 is TGTGCCATCAGCTCGGGACAGGGGGCCTACAATGAGCAGTTCTTC. It translates to CAISSGQGAYNEQFF.

With respect to this clonotype: This clone may be a read error of a much larger clone one base away. The V and J genes are TRBV20-1 and TRBJ2-3, with TRBD2 matching over 11 bases. Germline CDR1 is DFQATT and CDR2 is SNEGSKA (reference sequence). This CDR3 is built from 14 residues. Trimming removed 2 bases from V and 4 bases from J; junction bases left unmatched: 2. DNA for the CDR3: TGCAGTGCTAGACCTAGCGGGAGGCCAGATACGCAGTATTTT. It translates to CSARPSGRPDTQYF.

Only a few counts were recorded for this clonotype. The chain is built from TRBV10-3 and TRBJ2-5; D unresolved. The CDR3 has 15 amino acids. In germline, CDR1 is ENHRY, CDR2 SYGVKD. Trimming stripped 3 bases from V and 5 bases from J, with 16 bases between. This chain's CDR3 is CAISDPGQLEETQYF. CDR3 DNA: TGTGCCATCAGTGATCCGGGCCAACTGGAGGAGACCCAGTACTTC.

This clonotype was counted only a few times. This may stem from a read error, because a much larger clone lies one nucleotide away. The chain combines TRBV19 with TRBJ2-2, with 9 bases fitting TRBD2. The CDR3 consists of 17 residues. Germline assignment: CDR1 LNHDA and CDR2 SQIVND (reference sequence). For the CDR3, the DNA is TGTGCCGGTAGCGACGAACCTAGCGGGGCGAACACCGGGGAGCTGTTTTTT. Amino acid sequence: CAGSDEPSGANTGELFF.

Note on this clonotype: A much larger clone lies one base from this, so it may be a read error. The gene calls are TRBV12-3 or TRBV12-4 and TRBJ2-1; TRBD2 agrees at 10 bases. The CDR3 runs to 16 residues. V lost 6 bases and J lost 12; bases outside the gene matches: 17. CDR3 region: CASSLQRGGLVTGQFF. DNA of the CDR3: TGTGCCAGCAGCCTCCAGCGGGGGGGCTTAGTCACTGGGCAGTTCTTC.

The rearrangement joins TRBV19 to TRBJ1-5, with 8 bases that match TRBD1. Germline values: CDR1 LNHDA, CDR2 SQIVND (reference sequence). The ends lost 3 bases at V and 1 base at J; junction bases unmatched: 2. The CDR3 runs 15 residues. CDR3 residues: CASSIGTGSNQPQHF. CDR3 nucleotide sequence: TGTGCCAGTAGTATCGGGACAGGCAGCAATCAGCCCCAGCATTTT.

Ten or more counts support this clonotype. Written as DNA, the CDR3 is TGTGCCAGCAGCCCGGGGACGGGGTTTTACGAGCAGTACTTC. Translation gives CASSPGTGFYEQYF. This chain uses TRBV3-1 with TRBJ2-7; D is tentatively TRBD1 or TRBD2 (5 bases each). Germline CDR1 LGHDT, CDR2 YNNKEL (reference sequence). The CDR3 covers 14 residues. The germline V and J ends were trimmed by 4 bases and 4 bases, with 14 bases remaining between them.